The source of this TCR beta chain is a study of blood T cell repertoires in COVID-19. For the study at large: Nucleic acid was either cDNA or gDNA, and it came from T cells, B-cell-depleted T cells, or PBMCs.

Germline lookup yields CDR1 GTSNPN and CDR2 SVGIG (reference sequence). This CDR3 has 16 residues. V shed 2 bases and J 8 bases; nucleotides not matched to a gene: 13. Authors' methods: Reference gene primer amplification in the assay estimated nucleated cell counts. Produced via immunoSEQ multiplex PCR; TCRdb's table is partial and in-frame only. V, J and clone size derive from that table, while D and trimming were established from the DNA sequence. The data hold some 58,000 clones, with about nine tenths observed a single time. The source material was peripheral blood. The chain combines TRBV30 with TRBJ2-1, with 9 bases that match TRBD2. This clonotype was obtained from a man aged 50 to 59 with active COVID-19. The CDR3 region has the DNA TGTGCCTGGAGTTACCCGGGACTAGCCAAAGTCGATGAGCAGTTCTTC. Protein sequence: CAWSYPGLAKVDEQFF.